This T cell receptor beta chain was recorded in a study of blood T cell repertoires in COVID-19. Individuals aged roughly 18 to 95 years were recruited from 24 US areas. Cohort assignment relied on participant-reported clinical history. The repertoire was sequenced with immunoSEQ multiplex PCR; TCRdb's copy has only in-frame clones and lacks some. This repertoire shows 300,000 to 450,000 clones, roughly 91% found once; its top ten account for around 1.2%. Germline V gene sequence: CDR1 LGHDT, CDR2 YNNKEL (reference sequence). The V end lost 5 bases, the J end lost 1 base, and 14 bases lay between the germline ends. This CDR3 comprises 15 residues.

This chain uses TRBV3-1 (or the pseudogene TRBV3-2) with TRBJ1-2; unclear D gene. The TCR originated in a woman aged 18-29 years who had recovered from COVID-19. The sequencing input was PBMCs or T cells enriched from blood (not recorded which). CDR3 region: CASSGDIRGNYGYTF. In DNA, the CDR3 is TGTGCCAGCAGCGGAGACATTCGGGGTAACTATGGCTACACCTTC.